This T cell receptor (beta chain) was documented in a study of blood T cell repertoires in COVID-19. Germline CDR1 MGHRA, CDR2 YSYEKL. V gave up 4 bases and J gave up 7 bases; unmatched junction bases: 5. CDR3 size: 14 residues. Profiled with immunoSEQ multiplex PCR; TCRdb holds only in-frame clones, not every one. Of a few hundred thousand clones listed, roughly 87% are singletons. The chain is built from TRBV4-1 and TRBJ2-2; 8 bases are a match to TRBD2. This receptor was taken from a woman in her twenties or thirties who had recovered from COVID-19. The source material was PBMCs or T cells enriched from blood (not recorded which). The CDR3 sequence: CASSRPGGDGELFF. CDR3 nucleotide sequence: TGCGCCAGCAGCCGCCCCGGGGGGGACGGGGAGCTGTTTTTT.